This entry lists 6 T cell receptor beta chains sequenced from one sample in a study of neoadjuvant anti-PD-1 for oral cavity cancer. Profiled with immunoSEQ multiplex PCR; TCRdb holds only in-frame clones, not every one. The repertoire holds 7,000 or so clones, with around 48% as singletons. The input for sequencing was tumor tissue, taken before nivolumab (anti-PD-1) treatment. These TCRs come from a person aged 40 to 85 with oral cavity squamous cell carcinoma.

V is TRBV18 and J is TRBJ1-1, with 7 bases aligning to TRBD1. The J segment lost 4 bases and the V segment lost 8 bases, leaving 13 bases of the junction unmatched. This CDR3 has 15 residues. The germline V gene encodes CDR1 KGHSH and CDR2 LQKENI. CDR3 in DNA: TGTGCCAGCGGCGAGACAGGGTACGAGAGCACTGAAGCTTTCTTT. Translation gives CASGETGYESTEAFF. The whole variable domain, remainder taken from reference TRBV18 and TRBJ1-1, is NAGVMQNPRHLVRRRGQEARLRCSPMKGHSHVYWYRQLPEEGLKFMVYLQKENIIDESGMPKERFSAEFPKEGPSILRIQQVVRGDSAAYFCASGETGYESTEAFFGQGTRLTVV.

The rearrangement uses TRBV7-3 and TRBJ1-1; D possibly corresponds to TRBD1 (5 bases). This CDR3 comprises 13 residues. Per the germline V gene, CDR1 is SGHTA and CDR2 is FQGTGA. The V gene lost 7 bases and the J gene lost 4 bases, with 13 bases spanning the gap. As DNA, the CDR3 is TGTGCCAGCAAGGGGAAGGAGGGCACTGAAGCTTTCTTT. Its translation: CASKGKEGTEAFF. Looking up the rest from reference TRBV7-3 and TRBJ1-1 gives the full variable domain: GAGVSQTPSNKVTEKGKYVELRCDPISGHTALYWYRQSLGQGPEFLIYFQGTGAADDSGLPNDRFFAVRPEGSVSTLKIQRTERGDSAVYLCASKGKEGTEAFFGQGTRLTVV.

The rearrangement links TRBV5-6 to TRBJ2-7, with 8 bases lining up with TRBD2. The CDR3 loop spans 14 amino acids. From germline, CDR1 is SGHDT and CDR2 YYEEEE. The V and J ends lost 0 bases and 5 bases, in that order; junction bases with no gene match: 4. CDR3 region: CASSLAGTRNEQYF. The CDR3 DNA reads TGTGCCAGCAGCTTGGCCGGGACTAGAAACGAGCAGTACTTC.

The chain uses TRBV7-3 and TRBJ2-1; the D is unclear. Trimming shortened V by 3 bases and J by 10 bases, and 10 bases separated the two germline ends. The CDR3 is 12 residues long. Germline V gives CDR1 SGHTA, CDR2 FQGTGA. This CDR3 is CASSFNTGEQFF. The CDR3 DNA reads TGTGCCAGCAGCTTCAACACTGGGGAGCAGTTCTTC.

This clone occurred once. The rearrangement uses TRBV4-1 and TRBJ1-1, with D perhaps matching TRBD1 (5 bases). The CDR3 has 14 amino acids. Germline CDR1 MGHRA, CDR2 YSYEKL. V was cut by 4 bases and J by 5 bases, with 14 bases left in between. CDR3 region: CASSPQLGDTEAFF. CDR3 bases: TGCGCCAGCAGCCCGCAGTTAGGGGATACTGAAGCTTTCTTT.

This chain uses TRBV29-1 with TRBJ1-2; possible D gene TRBD1, 6 bases. This CDR3 has 13 amino acids. Deletions cut 1 base from V and 7 bases from J, with 13 bases between. Germline CDR1 is SQVTM and CDR2 is ANQGSEA. The chain's CDR3 is CSVEGGRAGGYTF. The CDR3, as DNA: TGCAGCGTTGAAGGGGGGCGCGCAGGTGGCTACACCTTC.